Listed here are 30 T cell receptor beta chains from one sample, sequenced in a study of T cell changes during pregnancy in multiple sclerosis. Sequencing used immunoSEQ multiplex PCR; TCRdb keeps in-frame clones, though not all of them. The sample records about 49,000 clones, roughly 90% being singletons. Sample: peripheral blood, taken after pregnancy. The receptors were gathered from a female donor in good health, enrolled as a control in a pregnancy study.

This sequence joins TRBV6-1 and TRBJ2-3, with 11 bases fitting TRBD1. CDR3 size: 14 residues. The J segment lost 5 bases and the V segment lost 6 bases, leaving 4 bases of the junction unmatched. Germline loops: CDR1 MNHNS, CDR2 SASEGT. Here the CDR3 DNA reads TGTGCCAGCAGCGGACAGGGGGCGATAGATACGCAGTATTTT. It yields the protein CASSGQGAIDTQYF.

The V gene is TRBV7-8, the J gene TRBJ2-7, with TRBD1 matching 9 bases. Germline loops: CDR1 SGHVS, CDR2 FQNEAQ. The J segment lost 3 bases and the V segment lost 5 bases, leaving 2 bases of the junction unmatched. This CDR3 spans 13 amino acids. CDR3 bases: TGTGCCAGCAGCAACAGGGGGCTCTACGAGCAGTACTTC. Translating it yields CASSNRGLYEQYF. Based on the CDR3 plus reference TRBV7-8 and TRBJ2-7, the full variable domain is GAGVSQSPRYKVAKRGQDVALRCDPISGHVSLFWYQQALGQGPEFLTYFQNEAQLDKSGLPSDRFFAERPEGSVSTLKIQRTQQEDSAVYLCASSNRGLYEQYFGPGTRLTVT.

The chain has TRBV4-3 and TRBJ1-6; D uncertain. Germline lookup yields CDR1 LGHNA and CDR2 YSLEER. The V end was cut by 1 base, the J end by 6 bases, with 22 bases between. The CDR3 contains 19 residues. CDR3 in DNA: TGCGCCAGCAGCCAAGGAGCCCAACAATTTGGAGGGTCTAATTCACCCCTCCACTTT. It codes for CASSQGAQQFGGSNSPLHF.

This CDR3 is CASSWNRVSGANVLTF. DNA of the CDR3: TGTGCCAGCAGTTGGAACAGGGTATCTGGGGCCAACGTCCTGACTTTC. The chain recombines TRBV28 with TRBJ2-6, with D perhaps matching TRBD1 (6 bases). The CDR3 length is 16 residues. From germline, CDR1 is MDHEN and CDR2 SYDVKM. Trimming took off 4 bases at V and 1 base at J, with 11 bases between the two ends. The full variable domain, with the rest looked up from reference TRBV28 and TRBJ2-6, is DVKVTQSSRYLVKRTGEKVFLECVQDMDHENMFWYRQDPGLGLRLIYFSYDVKMKEKGDIPEGYSVSREKKERFSLILESASTNQTSMYLCASSWNRVSGANVLTFGAGSRLTVL.

The rearrangement joins TRBV9 to TRBJ2-2; D is perhaps TRBD1 (6 bases). Trimming stripped 1 base from V and 6 bases from J, with 13 bases between. The CDR3 runs 15 residues. Looked up from germline, CDR1 is SGDLS and CDR2 is YYNGEE. CDR3 sequence (DNA): TGTGCCAGCAGCGTATTCGACAGGTTGGCCGGGGAGCTGTTTTTT. Amino acids: CASSVFDRLAGELFF.

This rearrangement joins TRBV10-3 to TRBJ2-7; D is perhaps TRBD1 (7 bases). Trimming stripped 6 bases from V and 5 bases from J, with 20 bases between. Looked up from germline, CDR1 is ENHRY and CDR2 is SYGVKD. The CDR3 runs to 15 residues. The CDR3 DNA reads TGTGCCATCAGGACCCTGGAGGGGGCGCACCACGAGCAGTACTTC. Protein sequence: CAIRTLEGAHHEQYF.

This chain links TRBV4-1 with TRBJ2-1, with TRBD2 matching over 10 bases. This CDR3 contains 16 residues. Unmatched junction bases numbered 8, after V lost 0 bases and J lost 9 bases. Germline V gene data show CDR1 as MGHRA and CDR2 as YSYEKL. The CDR3 nucleotides read TGCGCCAGCAGCCAAGATGGCCTAGCGGGAGCCGGTGAGCAGTTCTTC. Its protein product is CASSQDGLAGAGEQFF.

The chain is built from TRBV14 and TRBJ1-2; the D gene is possibly TRBD1 (5 bases). The CDR3 has 14 amino acids. With 1 base removed from V and 5 bases from J, the gap between germline ends came to 11 bases. Per germline, CDR1 SGHDN and CDR2 FVKESK. CDR3 amino acids: CASSQVPGRYGYTF. In DNA form, the CDR3 reads TGTGCCAGCAGCCAAGTTCCAGGGCGTTATGGCTACACCTTC. Looking up the rest from reference TRBV14 and TRBJ1-2 gives the full variable domain: EAGVTQFPSHSVIEKGQTVTLRCDPISGHDNLYWYRRVMGKEIKFLLHFVKESKQDESGMPNNRFLAERTGGTYSTLKVQPAELEDSGVYFCASSQVPGRYGYTFGSGTRLTVV.

The chain links TRBV29-1 to TRBJ2-7, with a weak D call TRBD1 (6 bases). This CDR3 is 12 amino acids long. V was trimmed by 5 bases and J by 2 bases, leaving 10 bases between them. In germline, CDR1 is SQVTM, CDR2 ANQGSEA. The CDR3 loop reads CSVKTGPYEQYF. In DNA, the CDR3 is TGCAGCGTTAAGACAGGACCCTACGAGCAGTACTTC.

The chain recombines TRBV11-2 with TRBJ1-1, with 9 bases lining up with TRBD1. V was clipped by 4 bases and J by 4 bases; unmatched bases: 7. CDR1 and CDR2 from the germline V gene are SGHAT and FQNNGV. The CDR3 loop spans 15 amino acids. CDR3 sequence (DNA): TGTGCCAGCAGCTCCCCCGGGACAGGGACCACTGAAGCTTTCTTT. It translates to CASSSPGTGTTEAFF.

The CDR3 bases are TGTGCCAGCAGCTTACAGGGGGTCTACAATGAGCAGTTCTTC. This translates into CASSLQGVYNEQFF. This chain connects TRBV6-1 to TRBJ2-1; TRBD1 agrees at 8 bases. The CDR3 extends over 14 amino acids. CDR1 and CDR2 (germline): MNHNS, SASEGT. Germline trimming cut 6 bases from V and 3 bases from J; bases unmatched to any gene: 4.

The chain carries TRBV20-1 and TRBJ2-1, with D perhaps TRBD1 (6 bases). Trimming shortened V by 2 bases and J by 7 bases, and 6 bases separated the two germline ends. This CDR3 contains 11 residues. CDR1 DFQATT and CDR2 SNEGSKA come from the germline V gene (reference sequence). CDR3 in DNA: TGCAGTGCTAGACAGGGGAATGAGCAGTTCTTC. Its protein product is CSARQGNEQFF.

This clone was recorded only once. The chain has TRBV6-6 and TRBJ2-7; D is perhaps TRBD2 (5 bases). Trimming took 7 bases from V and 6 from J, leaving 13 bases between them. The CDR3 totals 12 residues. Per the germline V gene, CDR1 is MNHNY and CDR2 is SVGAGI (reference sequence). In DNA, the CDR3 is TGTGCCAGCACCATGGGCCGGGGCGAGCAGTACTTC. Translation: CASTMGRGEQYF.

This chain connects TRBV28 to TRBJ1-5; D not resolved. The CDR3 is 14 amino acids. Trimming stripped 2 bases from V and 5 bases from J, with 10 bases between. CDR1 and CDR2 (germline): MDHEN, SYDVKM. The CDR3 protein is CASSLVRSDQPQHF. The CDR3 coding sequence is TGTGCCAGCAGTTTAGTGAGAAGCGATCAGCCCCAGCATTTT.

V is TRBV11-3 and J is TRBJ2-2; 8 bases map to TRBD2. Trimming took 6 bases from V and 1 from J; bases not matched to a gene: 4. CDR3 length equals 15 residues. The V gene's germline CDR1 is SGHNT and CDR2 YENEEA. CDR3 sequence: CASSLSGGNTGELFF. The CDR3 DNA follows: TGTGCCAGCAGTCTGAGCGGGGGGAACACCGGGGAGCTGTTTTTT.

This clone was seen only once. The chain recombines TRBV19 with TRBJ1-4, with TRBD1 matching over 7 bases. CDR1 and CDR2 (germline): LNHDA, SQIVND (reference sequence). The CDR3 length is 15 residues. V dropped 6 bases and J dropped 4; count of bases not matched to a gene: 8. The CDR3 protein is CASSPRGPYNEKLFF. The CDR3, as DNA: TGTGCCAGTAGCCCTAGGGGGCCCTATAATGAAAAACTGTTTTTT. Full variable domain (missing parts from reference TRBV19 and TRBJ1-4): DGGITQSPKYLFRKEGQNVTLSCEQNLNHDAMYWYRQDPGQGLRLIYYSQIVNDFQKGDIAEGYSVSREKKESFPLTVTSAQKNPTAFYLCASSPRGPYNEKLFFGSGTQLSVL.

This clone was seen once. V and J are TRBV2 and TRBJ2-6, with a tentative D call TRBD1 (6 bases). The CDR3 totals 16 residues. V dropped 3 bases and J dropped 2 bases, with 11 bases sitting between them. Germline V CDR1 and CDR2: SNHLY, FYNNEI. The CDR3 sequence is CASSEIGGAGANVLTF. CDR3 DNA: TGTGCCAGCAGTGAGATAGGGGGAGCTGGGGCCAACGTCCTGACTTTC.

This chain joins TRBV10-3 and TRBJ1-5, with D tentatively TRBD1 (6 bases). CDR1 is ENHRY, CDR2 SYGVKD, per germline. V was shortened by 11 bases and J by 0 bases, with 17 bases between the two germline ends. This CDR3 is 15 amino acids long. In nucleotides, the CDR3 is TGTGCCCTCGACAGACAGGCCTATAGCAATCAGCCCCAGCATTTT. The encoded protein is CALDRQAYSNQPQHF.

The rearrangement links TRBV29-1 to TRBJ2-2, with TRBD1 matching over 7 bases. Germline V CDR1 and CDR2: SQVTM, ANQGSEA. V lost 6 bases and J lost 3; bases outside the gene matches: 4. The length of the CDR3 is 13 residues. The CDR3 DNA sequence: TGCAGCGTAGTTACAGGGGACACCGGGGAGCTGTTTTTT. This gives the protein CSVVTGDTGELFF.

This clone was counted a single time. CDR3 in amino acids: CASSLLSGTVRGSGGRAFF. DNA of the CDR3: TGTGCCAGCAGCTTATTGTCTGGGACCGTCCGAGGTAGTGGCGGGAGAGCTTTCTTT. The rearrangement links TRBV7-2 to TRBJ1-1; TRBD1 is a possible D gene (5 bases). Germline V CDR1 and CDR2: SGHTA, FQGNSA. V was clipped by 2 bases and J by 10 bases, with 32 bases between them. The CDR3 runs to 19 residues. The entire variable domain, with the rest obtained from reference TRBV7-2 and TRBJ1-1, is as follows: GAGVSQSPSNKVTEKGKDVELRCDPISGHTALYWYRQSLGQGLEFLIYFQGNSAPDKSGLPSDRFSAERTGGSVSTLTIQRTQQEDSAVYLCASSLLSGTVRGSGGRAFFGQGTRLTVV.

The chain uses TRBV9 and TRBJ1-1; D gene unclear. This CDR3 comprises 15 residues. Germline V gene data show CDR1 as SGDLS and CDR2 as YYNGEE. V was cut by 0 bases and J by 0 bases, with 9 bases left in between. The CDR3 is CASSVAVAMNTEAFF. The CDR3 coding sequence is TGTGCCAGCAGCGTAGCGGTAGCTATGAACACTGAAGCTTTCTTT.

The chain links TRBV7-2 to TRBJ2-3; 11 nucleotides agree with TRBD2. V shed 9 bases, J shed 0 bases, and the junction held 11 bases outside the gene matches. Germline values: CDR1 SGHTA, CDR2 FQGNSA. This CDR3 comprises 17 residues. This CDR3 is CASLTSGGQFSTDTQYF. The CDR3 DNA reads TGTGCCAGTCTAACTAGCGGGGGCCAATTTAGCACAGATACGCAGTATTTT. The entire variable domain, with the rest obtained from reference TRBV7-2 and TRBJ2-3, is as follows: GAGVSQSPSNKVTEKGKDVELRCDPISGHTALYWYRQSLGQGLEFLIYFQGNSAPDKSGLPSDRFSAERTGGSVSTLTIQRTQQEDSAVYLCASLTSGGQFSTDTQYFGPGTRLTVL.

The chain recombines TRBV7-2 with TRBJ1-3; D may be TRBD1 (6 bases). This CDR3 is built from 17 residues. CDR1 and CDR2 from the germline V gene are SGHTA and FQGNSA. Trimming stripped 3 bases from V and 4 bases from J, with 19 bases between. The CDR3, as DNA: TGTGCCAGCAGCTTGGAACAGGGAAATTTAAGGGGAAACACCATATATTTT. It codes for CASSLEQGNLRGNTIYF.

The chain has TRBV25-1 and TRBJ1-1, with 8 bases matching TRBD1. The CDR3 length is 12 residues. Unmatched junction bases numbered 3, after V lost 5 bases and J lost 7 bases. CDR1 is MGHDK, CDR2 SYGVNS, per germline. The CDR3 nucleotides read TGTGCCAGCAGTTTCGGACAGGGTGAAGCTTTCTTT. Protein sequence: CASSFGQGEAFF.

The genes are TRBV19 and TRBJ1-2; 10 nucleotides agree with TRBD1. CDR3 length equals 17 residues. After removal of 3 bases from V and 6 bases from J, the junction contained 13 bases not matched to a gene. Per the germline V gene, CDR1 is LNHDA and CDR2 is SQIVND (reference sequence). The CDR3 protein is CASSMIGQGGSQDGYTF. The CDR3 DNA sequence: TGTGCCAGTAGTATGATCGGACAGGGGGGTAGTCAGGATGGCTACACCTTC.

This clone was seen just once. This chain connects TRBV2 to TRBJ2-5; 10 nucleotides match TRBD1. CDR1 is SNHLY and CDR2 is FYNNEI in the germline V gene. The CDR3 is 14 amino acids. Trimming took 7 bases from V and 0 from J; bases not matched to a gene: 2. CDR3 sequence: CASTDRGHQETQYF. The CDR3 DNA reads TGTGCCAGCACCGACAGGGGGCACCAAGAGACCCAGTACTTC.

This chain connects TRBV5-5 to TRBJ2-7; 9 bases match TRBD2. With 0 bases clipped from V and 3 bases from J, the junction kept 4 bases outside the gene matches. The CDR3 is 15 amino acids. Germline V lookup: CDR1 SGHKS, CDR2 YYEKEE (reference sequence). The CDR3 here is CASSLGASGIYEQYF. The CDR3 region has the DNA TGTGCCAGCAGCTTGGGAGCTAGCGGGATCTACGAGCAGTACTTC.

The chain uses TRBV4-1 and TRBJ1-2; 8 bases line up with TRBD1. The CDR3 loop spans 13 amino acids. Looked up from germline, CDR1 is MGHRA and CDR2 is YSYEKL. V gave up 4 bases and J gave up 5 bases; unmatched junction bases: 3. CDR3 sequence reads: CASSLDRGYGYTF. For the CDR3, the DNA is TGCGCCAGCAGCCTTGACAGGGGTTATGGCTACACCTTC.

The rearrangement joins TRBV4-1 to TRBJ2-7; perhaps TRBD2 as D (5 bases). The CDR3 totals 16 residues. Germline V gene sequence: CDR1 MGHRA, CDR2 YSYEKL. Trimming removed 1 base at V and 3 bases at J, with 16 bases between. In nucleotides, the CDR3 is TGCGCCAGCAGCCAAGGATCCGGGGAAAGCTACTACGAGCAGTACTTC. It codes for CASSQGSGESYYEQYF.

The chain uses TRBV6-5 and TRBJ1-5, with 7 bases fitting TRBD1. This CDR3 has 13 amino acids. Trimming took 7 bases from V and 4 from J; bases not matched to a gene: 4. The germline CDR1 and CDR2 sequences are MNHEY and SVGAGI. CDR3 bases: TGTGCCAGCAAACAGGGGTATAATCAGCCCCAGCATTTT. It encodes CASKQGYNQPQHF.